This T cell receptor (beta chain) was identified in a study of T-cell reconstitution after alpha-beta-depleted transplantation in children. Study results and limitations: Hyperexpanded clones declined; after one year, newly produced T cells mostly supplied diversity. It was surviving recipient T cells and thymic progenitors that gave some patients high TCRbeta diversity at day 60. There were reportedly several hundred expanded graft clones from which alpha-beta T cells came about two months after transplant.

The library targeted TCRbeta and was prepared with unique molecular identifiers. A single record per CDR3 protein comes from TCRdb applying MiXCR to the PCR reads. The sample has about a million distinct CDR3 sequences; around 30% are singletons. The CDR3 has 13 amino acids. Per germline, CDR1 LNHNV and CDR2 YYDKDF (reference sequence). V was shortened by 2 bases and J by 7 bases, with 10 bases between the two germline ends. To note about this clonotype: The antigen remains undetermined.

Sample: PBMCs, mostly from graft donor cells, taken 360 days after TCRalphabeta/CD19-depleted stem cell transplant. This clonotype was obtained from a boy under two years old who had a stem cell transplant for SCID, so the T cells may come from the graft donor. The chain carries TRBV15 and TRBJ2-3; no definite D call. As DNA, the CDR3 is TGTGCCACCAGCAGAAGGGCTCAAAATACGCAGTATTTT. It encodes CATSRRAQNTQYF.